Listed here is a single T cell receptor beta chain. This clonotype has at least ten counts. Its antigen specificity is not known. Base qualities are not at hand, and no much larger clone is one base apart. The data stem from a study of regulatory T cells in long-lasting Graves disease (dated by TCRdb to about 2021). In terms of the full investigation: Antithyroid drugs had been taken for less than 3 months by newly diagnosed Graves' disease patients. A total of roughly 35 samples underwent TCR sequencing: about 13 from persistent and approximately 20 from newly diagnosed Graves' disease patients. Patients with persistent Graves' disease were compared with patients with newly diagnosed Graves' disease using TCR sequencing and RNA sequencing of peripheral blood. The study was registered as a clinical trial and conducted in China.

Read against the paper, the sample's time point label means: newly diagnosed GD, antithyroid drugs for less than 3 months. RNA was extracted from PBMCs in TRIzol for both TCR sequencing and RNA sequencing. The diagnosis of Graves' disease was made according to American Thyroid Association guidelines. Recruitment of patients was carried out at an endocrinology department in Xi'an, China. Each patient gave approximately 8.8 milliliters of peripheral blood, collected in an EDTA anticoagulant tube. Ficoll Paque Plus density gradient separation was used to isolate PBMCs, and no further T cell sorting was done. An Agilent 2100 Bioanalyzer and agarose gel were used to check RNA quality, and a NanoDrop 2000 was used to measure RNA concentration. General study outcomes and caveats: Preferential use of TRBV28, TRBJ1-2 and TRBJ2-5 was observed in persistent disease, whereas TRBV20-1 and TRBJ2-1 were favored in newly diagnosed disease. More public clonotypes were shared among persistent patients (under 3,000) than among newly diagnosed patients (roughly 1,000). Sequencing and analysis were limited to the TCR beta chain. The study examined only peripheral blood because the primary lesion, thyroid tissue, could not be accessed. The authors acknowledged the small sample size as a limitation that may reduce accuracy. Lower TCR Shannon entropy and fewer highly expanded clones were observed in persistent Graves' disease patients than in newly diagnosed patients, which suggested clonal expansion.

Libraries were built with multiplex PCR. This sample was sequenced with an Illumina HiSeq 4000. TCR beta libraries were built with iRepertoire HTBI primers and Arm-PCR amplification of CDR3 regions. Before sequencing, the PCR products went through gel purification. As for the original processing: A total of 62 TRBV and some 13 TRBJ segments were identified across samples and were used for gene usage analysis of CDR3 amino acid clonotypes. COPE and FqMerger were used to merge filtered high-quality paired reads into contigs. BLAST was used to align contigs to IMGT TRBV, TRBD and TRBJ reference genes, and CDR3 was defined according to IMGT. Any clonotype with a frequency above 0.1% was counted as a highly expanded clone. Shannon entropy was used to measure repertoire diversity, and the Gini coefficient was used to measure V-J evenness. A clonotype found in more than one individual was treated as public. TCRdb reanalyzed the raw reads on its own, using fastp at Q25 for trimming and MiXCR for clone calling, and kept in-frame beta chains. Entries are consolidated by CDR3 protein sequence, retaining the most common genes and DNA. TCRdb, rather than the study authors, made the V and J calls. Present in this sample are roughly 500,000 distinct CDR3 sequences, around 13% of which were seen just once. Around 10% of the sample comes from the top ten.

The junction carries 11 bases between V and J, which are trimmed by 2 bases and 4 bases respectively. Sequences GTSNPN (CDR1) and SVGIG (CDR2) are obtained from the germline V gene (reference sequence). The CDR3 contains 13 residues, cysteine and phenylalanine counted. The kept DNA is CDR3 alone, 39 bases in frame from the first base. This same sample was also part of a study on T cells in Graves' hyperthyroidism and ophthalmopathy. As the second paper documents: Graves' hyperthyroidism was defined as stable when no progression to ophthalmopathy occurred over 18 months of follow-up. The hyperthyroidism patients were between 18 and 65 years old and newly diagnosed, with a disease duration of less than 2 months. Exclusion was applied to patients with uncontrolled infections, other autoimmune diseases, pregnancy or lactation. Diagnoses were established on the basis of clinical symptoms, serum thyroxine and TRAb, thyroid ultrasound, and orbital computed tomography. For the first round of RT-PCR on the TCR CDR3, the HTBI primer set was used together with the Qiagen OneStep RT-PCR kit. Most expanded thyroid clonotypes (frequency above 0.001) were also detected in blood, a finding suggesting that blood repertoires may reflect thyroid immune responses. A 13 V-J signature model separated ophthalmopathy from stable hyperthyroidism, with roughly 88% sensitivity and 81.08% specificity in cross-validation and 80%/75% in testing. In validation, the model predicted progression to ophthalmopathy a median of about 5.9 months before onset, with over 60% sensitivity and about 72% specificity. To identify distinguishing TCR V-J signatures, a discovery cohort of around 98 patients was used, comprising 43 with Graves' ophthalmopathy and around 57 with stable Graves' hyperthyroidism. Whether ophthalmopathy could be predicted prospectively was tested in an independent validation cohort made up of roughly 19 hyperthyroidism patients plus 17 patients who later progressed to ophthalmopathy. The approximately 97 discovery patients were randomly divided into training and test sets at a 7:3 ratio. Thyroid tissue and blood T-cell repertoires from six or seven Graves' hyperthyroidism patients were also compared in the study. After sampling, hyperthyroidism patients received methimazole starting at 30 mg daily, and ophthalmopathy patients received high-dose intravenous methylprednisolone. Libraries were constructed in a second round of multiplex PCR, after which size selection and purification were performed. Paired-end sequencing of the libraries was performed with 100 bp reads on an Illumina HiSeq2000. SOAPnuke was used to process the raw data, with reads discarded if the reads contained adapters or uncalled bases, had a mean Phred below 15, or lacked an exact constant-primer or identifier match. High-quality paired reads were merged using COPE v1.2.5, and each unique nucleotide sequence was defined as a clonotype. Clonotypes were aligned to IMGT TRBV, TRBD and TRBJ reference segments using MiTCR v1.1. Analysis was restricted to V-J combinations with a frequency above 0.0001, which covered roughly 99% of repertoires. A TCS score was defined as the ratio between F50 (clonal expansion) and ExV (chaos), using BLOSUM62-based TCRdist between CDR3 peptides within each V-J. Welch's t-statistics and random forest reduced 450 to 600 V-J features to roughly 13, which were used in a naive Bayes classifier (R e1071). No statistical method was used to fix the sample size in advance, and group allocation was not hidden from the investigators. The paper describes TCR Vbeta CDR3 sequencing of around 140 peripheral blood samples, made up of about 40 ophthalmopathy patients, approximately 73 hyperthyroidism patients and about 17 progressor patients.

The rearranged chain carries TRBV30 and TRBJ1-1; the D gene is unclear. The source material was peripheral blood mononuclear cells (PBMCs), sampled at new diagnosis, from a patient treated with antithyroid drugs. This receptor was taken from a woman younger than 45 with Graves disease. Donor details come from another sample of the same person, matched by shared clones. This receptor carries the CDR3 CAWSIRRPTEAFF. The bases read TGTGCCTGGAGTATACGTAGGCCCACTGAAGCTTTCTTT.